This T cell receptor beta chain originates from a study of T cell responses to AZD1222 COVID-19 vaccine. This table comes from immunoSEQ multiplex PCR, and its TCRdb copy is limited to in-frame clones, with some not included. Among some 120,000 clones listed, roughly 85% were seen once. Looked up from germline, CDR1 is SGHRS and CDR2 is YFSETQ. This CDR3 contains 13 residues. Trimming cost V 5 bases and J 7 bases; bases outside gene matches: 7. The clonotype comes from an adult in good health. The chain recombines TRBV5-1 with TRBJ1-2; TRBD1 aligns across 8 bases. The source was peripheral blood, collected on day 0 of MenACWY control vaccination. The CDR3 loop is CASSLGQGGGYTF. CDR3 sequence (DNA): TGCGCCAGCAGTTTAGGACAGGGCGGTGGCTACACCTTC.